This T cell receptor (beta chain) is from a study of CD8+CD57+ T cells in acquired aplastic anemia (dated by TCRdb to the late 2010s). The study in broad terms: DNA extracted from sorted CD4+ and CD8+ cells had a mean of roughly 3.3 ug, with a range of about 0.19 to 30 ug. CD8+CD57+ expansion was defined as a frequency above the mean frequency observed in healthy subjects.

Profiling of TCR beta VDJ combinations and CDR3 sequences used genomic DNA as the template. An Illumina HiSeq 2000 was the platform used for TCR repertoire sequencing. As for the authors' bioinformatics: Repertoire assessment relied on Simpson's diversity index, CDR3 size and DJ length profiles, and TRBV/TRBJ rearrangement plots. The most abundant DNA sequence in the deep sequencing data was defined as the immunodominant clone. CDR3 amino acid sequences were checked for sharing between subjects and were compared against published repertoires and the VDJdb database. Through fastp at Q25 and MiXCR, TCRdb rebuilt clones from the public reads, retaining in-frame beta chains. Here each entry gathers all rows of one CDR3 protein and keeps the most common genes and DNA. The V and J calls and clone size come from TCRdb's table, not from the authors' own analysis. Here the sample has 200,000 or so distinct CDR3 sequences; less than 75% occur a single time. The ten largest account for roughly 50% of the sample.

From the cysteine up to the phenylalanine, the CDR3 has a length of 15 residues. The read is trimmed to its CDR3 DNA, 45 bases read in frame from base 1. Compared with germline, V lacks 5 bases and J lacks 3 bases; bases without a gene match: 8. For CDR1 and CDR2, the germline V gene lists SGDLS and YYNGEE. A word on this clonotype: What this receptor recognizes is not known. Qualities for individual bases were not recorded, and no much larger clone is one base off.

The patients picked for sequencing were ones in whom flow cytometry had shown an expansion of CD8+CD57+ cells. Every patient had severe acquired aplastic anemia, diagnosed using the International Study of Aplastic Anemia and Agranulocytosis and Camitta criteria. At the time blood was sampled, none of the patients had received any therapy. The study deep-sequenced TCR repertoires of sorted CD4+ and CD8+ blood T cells from severe aplastic anemia patients and healthy subjects. Patients were enrolled in the USA under clinicaltrials.gov protocols 00001620, 01623167, 00001397, 00071045, 00081523 and 00961064. Ficoll-Paque density gradient centrifugation was used to isolate peripheral blood mononuclear cells. Before DNA extraction, CD4+ and CD8+ T cells were sorted by FACS or by magnetic beads. What the authors observed across the whole study: No significant difference in CD8+ Simpson's diversity was found between patients and healthy controls (P=0.060). Nearly 30 CD8+ CDR3 sequences were found in both patients and controls but appeared to be highly expressed in patients and within the immunodominant clones of the patients.

This chain joins TRBV9 to TRBJ1-5; 7 central bases correspond to TRBD1. Sequencing used sorted CD4+, CD8+, or CD8+CD57+ T cells (not recorded which) from PBMCs. This receptor was identified in a human donor with aplastic anemia. The DNA sequence follows: TGTGCCAGCAGTCCTATAGGGGGCAACAATCAGCCCCAGCATTTT. This codes for CASSPIGGNNQPQHF. The reference TRBV9 and TRBJ1-5 proteins fill in what lies around the CDR3, so the full variable domain reads DSGVTQTPKHLITATGQRVTLRCSPRSGDLSVYWYQQSLDQGLQFLIQYYNGEERAKGNILERFSAQQFPDLHSELNLSSLELGDSALYFCASSPIGGNNQPQHFGDGTRLSIL.